This T cell receptor (beta chain) was identified during a study of radiation and T cells in renal cell carcinoma. From germline, CDR1 is SGHTS and CDR2 YDEGEE. This CDR3 spans 14 amino acids. With 4 bases removed from V and 0 bases from J, the gap between germline ends came to 10 bases. Whole-study results and caveats: In blood, top tumor clones expanded by 2 weeks, shrinking by 4.

Assay: immunoSEQ multiplex PCR; the TCRdb copy retains only in-frame clones and omits some. This table holds under 200,000 clones, about 87% found once. Comment on this clone: The antigen is not known.

Time point here: blood 4 weeks post-SBRT, at nephrectomy. Stated treatment: 15 Gy SBRT to primary tumor, nephrectomy 4 weeks later. Nephrectomy followed 15 Gy stereotactic body radiation by 4 weeks. Blood was sampled at baseline, 2 weeks and 4 weeks after SBRT. Clear cell pathology was present in this patient's renal cell carcinoma. This specimen was blood, taken from a patient whose treatment included radiotherapy and nephrectomy. This clonotype was obtained from a woman between 45 and 60 years old with renal cell carcinoma. This chain uses TRBV5-8 with TRBJ1-2; D call uncertain. The CDR3 bases are TGTGCCAGCAGCCCCCCCGGCGCTAACTATGGCTACACCTTC. This encodes CASSPPGANYGYTF.